The clone carrying this T cell receptor beta chain turned up a few times. Its antigen is still unknown. With 7 bases removed from V and 5 bases from J, the gap between germline ends came to 6 bases. The CDR3 extends over 11 amino acids. Germline CDR1 reads MNHEY; CDR2 reads SVGAGI. The sample belongs to a study of beta chain features in type 1 diabetes. Study-level points and caveats: The naive, central memory and Treg TCRB repertoires looked more alike in patients than they did in healthy donors. Shortening of TCRB CDR3s, moderate but significant, appeared in all four CD4+ subsets of Type 1 diabetes patients.

Of the isolated RNA, all was reverse transcribed, and so the sequenced material was expressed TCRB transcripts. TCRdb keeps only in-frame clones here, not all; method: immunoSEQ multiplex PCR. This table holds 310,000 or so clones, 8% found once. This sequence joins TRBV6-5 and TRBJ2-1; D unclear. This receptor was identified in a woman between 18 and 30 years old in good health. Input material: central memory CD4+ T cells from blood. DNA of the CDR3: TGTGCCAGCATTCTAAACAATGAGCAGTTCTTC. Translating it yields CASILNNEQFF.